This is a list of T cell receptor beta chains from one sample in a study of metastatic and nonmetastatic thyroid tumors. TCRdb called clones again from the PCR reads with MiXCR. This sample has 35,000 to 50,000 clones, with around an eighth found just once. Sequencing was done on a sample of blood. The receptor set was obtained from a female donor with papillary thyroid cancer or a benign thyroid nodule (not recorded which). Some clones in this sample may be carry-over from other donors' samples. CDR3s include the opening cysteine and the closing phenylalanine or tryptophan. Fields, in order: J gene, D gene, clone size, V gene, CDR3 protein, CDR3 DNA. D genes are given only for firm matches. Size is stated for part of the rows, as once, few or many counts, or as a class when the clone is expanded.

TRBJ1-6,TRBD1,medium-sized,TRBV28,CASSLRTGGGSPLHF,TGTGCCAGCAGTTTAAGGACAGGGGGGGGTTCACCCCTCCACTTT
TRBJ2-7,NA,NA,TRBV5-4,CASSLARVSDEQYF,TGTGCCAGCAGCTTGGCCAGGGTCTCAGACGAGCAGTACTTC
TRBJ2-1,TRBD1,many,TRBV24-1,CATSDPTGAINNEQFF,TGTGCCACCAGTGACCCGACAGGGGCCATAAACAATGAGCAGTTCTTC
TRBJ2-7,NA,once,TRBV5-4,CASSASPRNGEQYF,TGTGCCAGCAGCGCATCTCCGAGGAATGGCGAGCAGTACTTC
TRBJ2-5,NA,NA,TRBV11-3,CASSFRDHRETQYF,TGTGCCAGCAGCTTCCGGGACCACAGAGAGACCCAGTACTTC
TRBJ2-2,TRBD2,many,TRBV19,CARLRRGTTAGELFF,TGTGCCAGACTCCGTCGGGGGACTACGGCCGGGGAGCTGTTTTTT
TRBJ1-6,NA,NA,TRBV18,CASSPCVNSPLHF,TGTGCCAGCTCACCGTGTGTAAATTCACCCCTCCACTTT
TRBJ1-4,NA,few,TRBV6-1,CASSGKGLFF,TGTGCCAGCAGTGGAAAGGGTCTGTTTTTT
TRBJ2-7,NA,many,TRBV5-1,CASSLRWGVEQYF,TGCGCCAGCAGCTTGAGGTGGGGAGTCGAGCAGTACTTC
TRBJ2-7,TRBD1,many,TRBV12-3/TRBV12-4,CASSPGSRGLAEQYF,TGTGCCAGCAGCCCAGGGTCGAGGGGGCTGGCCGAGCAGTACTTC
TRBJ2-2,NA,few,TRBV24-1,CATSDLRRDNTGELFF,TGTGCCACCAGTGATTTGAGAAGGGACAACACCGGGGAGCTGTTTTTT
TRBJ2-7,NA,many,TRBV6-1,CASSDLSLYEQYF,TGTGCCAGCAGCGATCTTTCGCTCTACGAGCAGTACTTC
TRBJ2-2,NA,many,TRBV9,CASSVAGSVTGELFF,TGTGCCAGCAGCGTAGCTGGGAGCGTTACCGGGGAGCTGTTTTTT
TRBJ2-7,NA,NA,TRBV28,CASSPRRLVTYEQYF,TGTGCCAGCAGTCCTCGGCGCCTTGTTACCTACGAGCAGTACTTC
TRBJ2-6,NA,many,TRBV19,CASSLGGGANVLTF,TGTGCCAGTAGTCTCGGGGGCGGGGCCAACGTCCTGACTTTC
TRBJ1-1,NA,many,TRBV27,CASSIRRLAEAFF,TGTGCCAGCAGTATCCGACGCCTGGCTGAAGCTTTCTTT
TRBJ2-7,NA,many,TRBV2,CASRYGYNSYEQYF,TGTGCCAGCAGATACGGCTATAACTCCTACGAGCAGTACTTC
TRBJ1-5,NA,many,TRBV6-1,CASSRYESSNQPQHF,TGTGCCAGCAGTCGCTACGAGAGTAGCAATCAGCCCCAGCATTTT
TRBJ1-5,NA,many,TRBV20-1,CSARDVGERGQPQHF,TGCAGTGCTAGAGATGTGGGGGAACGCGGTCAGCCCCAGCATTTT
TRBJ1-2,NA,many,TRBV10-3,CAISAPGTEANYGYTF,TGTGCCATCAGTGCCCCTGGGACGGAGGCTAACTATGGCTACACCTTC
TRBJ2-7,NA,many,TRBV7-8,CASKTQPTSYEQYF,TGTGCCAGCAAGACACAACCTACCTCCTACGAGCAGTACTTC
TRBJ1-1,TRBD1,many,TRBV12-3/TRBV12-4,CASTRTGSHAEAFF,TGTGCCAGCACCCGGACAGGGAGCCACGCTGAAGCTTTCTTT
TRBJ2-5,TRBD1,many,TRBV7-9,CASSLGQGQETQYF,TGTGCCAGCAGCTTGGGACAGGGCCAAGAGACCCAGTACTTC
TRBJ2-1,TRBD2,many,TRBV7-3,CASSFVAGSSYNEQFF,TGTGCCAGCAGCTTCGTAGCGGGCAGCTCCTACAATGAGCAGTTCTTC
TRBJ2-3,NA,many,TRBV7-3,CASSYTSGTQYF,TGTGCCAGCAGCTATACGTCGGGTACGCAGTATTTT
TRBJ2-2,NA,many,TRBV14,CASSRRRRVGDTGELFF,TGTGCCAGCAGCCGGAGACGACGTGTGGGAGACACCGGGGAGCTGTTTTTT
TRBJ2-3,NA,many,TRBV11-3,CASSPTGDTQYF,TGTGCCAGCAGCCCAACGGGGGATACGCAGTATTTT
TRBJ2-1,TRBD2,many,TRBV27,CASSLSPGLVNEQFF,TGTGCCAGCAGTTTATCGCCGGGACTAGTCAACGAGCAGTTCTTC
TRBJ2-3,NA,many,TRBV28,CASSLRASTDTQYF,TGTGCCAGCAGTTTAAGGGCTAGCACAGATACGCAGTATTTT
TRBJ2-7,TRBD1,medium-sized,TRBV28,CASRLSGQGWYEQYF,TGTGCCAGCAGACTTTCGGGACAGGGGTGGTACGAGCAGTACTTC
TRBJ2-7,NA,many,TRBV6-2/TRBV6-3,CASSYRRGAYEQYF,TGTGCCAGCAGTTACAGGCGGGGTGCCTACGAGCAGTACTTC
TRBJ2-1,TRBD1,few,TRBV28,CASSSLRTGKFDEQFF,TGTGCCAGCAGTTCCCTTAGGACAGGGAAGTTCGATGAGCAGTTCTTC
TRBJ2-7,NA,many,TRBV7-9,CASSLALGSPIPYF,TGTGCCAGCAGCTTAGCGCTGGGCAGCCCTATTCCATACTTC
TRBJ1-1,NA,NA,TRBV6-9,CATIYFGQGEAFF,TGTGCCACCATTTACTTTGGTCAGGGTGAAGCTTTCTTT
TRBJ2-2,NA,many,TRBV7-9,CASSPGLNTGELFF,TGTGCCAGCAGCCCGGGACTTAACACCGGGGAGCTGTTTTTT
TRBJ2-1,TRBD2,few,TRBV28,CASSLRSGRVVNEQFF,TGTGCCAGCAGTCTAAGGAGCGGGAGAGTCGTCAATGAGCAGTTCTTC
TRBJ2-7,TRBD1,many,TRBV5-1,CASSSTPGQVYEQYF,TGCGCCAGCAGCTCCACACCAGGACAGGTCTACGAGCAGTACTTC
TRBJ2-7,TRBD2,NA,TRBV30,CAWSKLSGRINEQYF,TGTGCCTGGAGTAAACTTAGCGGGAGGATCAACGAGCAGTACTTC
TRBJ1-2,TRBD1,few,TRBV30,CAWRGQGSYGYTF,TGTGCCTGGAGGGGACAGGGGAGCTATGGCTACACCTTC
TRBJ1-3,NA,many,TRBV18,CASSPRQTGNTIYF,TGTGCCAGCTCCCCACGCCAAACGGGAAACACCATATATTTT
TRBJ2-5,NA,many,TRBV30,CAWSHISGGGRETQYF,TGTGCCTGGAGTCATATTAGCGGTGGGGGCCGCGAGACCCAGTACTTC
TRBJ1-1,NA,many,TRBV6-1,CASSARAGTEAFF,TGTGCCAGCAGCGCCCGGGCGGGTACTGAAGCTTTCTTT
TRBJ2-7,NA,NA,TRBV9,CASSADVDLEQYF,TGTGCCAGCAGCGCCGACGTCGATCTCGAGCAGTACTTC
TRBJ1-5,NA,many,TRBV7-2,CASSLGHQPQHF,TGTGCCAGCAGCTTAGGACATCAGCCCCAGCATTTT
TRBJ2-3,TRBD2,many,TRBV2,CASRALAGESDTQYF,TGTGCCAGCAGGGCCCTAGCGGGAGAATCAGATACGCAGTATTTT
TRBJ2-7,NA,many,TRBV7-3,CASSLMAIGVGEQYF,TGTGCCAGCAGCTTAATGGCGATCGGCGTAGGGGAGCAGTACTTC
TRBJ1-6,NA,medium-sized,TRBV6-2/TRBV6-3,CASSYYQAPLHF,TGTGCCAGCAGTTACTATCAGGCACCCCTCCACTTT
TRBJ1-2,TRBD1,few,TRBV6-1,CASSENPGTGLNYGYTF,TGTGCCAGCAGTGAAAACCCCGGGACAGGGCTGAACTATGGCTACACCTTC
TRBJ1-1,NA,many,TRBV12-3/TRBV12-4,CASSFGGYTEAFF,TGTGCCAGCAGTTTCGGGGGGTACACTGAAGCTTTCTTT
TRBJ2-7,NA,many,TRBV6-2/TRBV6-3,CASSLGRVAEQYF,TGTGCCAGCAGTCTCGGACGAGTTGCCGAGCAGTACTTC
TRBJ2-1,NA,NA,TRBV5-1,CASSARQASSYNEQFF,TGCGCCAGCAGCGCCCGACAGGCGAGCTCCTACAATGAGCAGTTCTTC
TRBJ2-7,TRBD2,NA,TRBV28,CASSRGMTSGNYEQYF,TGTGCCAGCAGCCGGGGAATGACTAGCGGTAACTACGAGCAGTACTTC
TRBJ1-5,NA,NA,TRBV6-2/TRBV6-3,CASSLDNYSNQPQHF,TGTGCCAGCAGTCTGGACAACTATAGCAATCAGCCCCAGCATTTT